A selection of T cell receptor beta chains follows, all from one sample in a study of human T cells and chemical hapten exposure. From the RACE reads, TCRdb called clonotypes with MiXCR, one entry per CDR3 protein. The table includes 70,000 to 100,000 distinct CDR3 sequences, 7.5% to 9.5% detected once. Sequencing used whole blood, obtained in connection with sensitization to the hapten diphenylcyclopropenone (DPC). The receptors come from a young woman with alopecia areata. Some clones in this sample may be carry-over from other donors' samples. Both conserved end residues are part of each CDR3. The order of the fields is D gene, J gene, clone size, V gene, CDR3 DNA, CDR3 protein. The D gene is left open where the match is weak. The size entry is marked missing in some rows and otherwise reads once, few, many or a size class.

D gene: -; J gene: TRBJ1-6; clone size: -; V gene: TRBV11-2; CDR3 DNA: TGTGCCAGCAGCTTCGGAGGGGCCGGCAACTCACCCCTCCACTTT; CDR3 protein: CASSFGGAGNSPLHF
D gene: TRBD2; J gene: TRBJ2-1; clone size: many; V gene: TRBV2; CDR3 DNA: TGTGCCAGCAGTGATCGGGGGGGAAACAATGAGCAGTTCTTC; CDR3 protein: CASSDRGGNNEQFF
D gene: -; J gene: TRBJ1-2; clone size: -; V gene: TRBV11-2; CDR3 DNA: TGTGCCAGCAGCTTAGAACTCTATGGCTACACCTTC; CDR3 protein: CASSLELYGYTF
D gene: TRBD1; J gene: TRBJ1-4; clone size: few; V gene: TRBV12-3/TRBV12-4; CDR3 DNA: TGTGCCAGCAGGGCCGGGACAGTTTATAATGAAAAACTGTTTTTT; CDR3 protein: CASRAGTVYNEKLFF
D gene: TRBD1; J gene: TRBJ1-1; clone size: -; V gene: TRBV6-1; CDR3 DNA: TGTGCCAGCAGTGAAGAGGTATCAGGGGGGGCTTTCTTT; CDR3 protein: CASSEEVSGGAFF
D gene: -; J gene: TRBJ1-1; clone size: few; V gene: TRBV7-3; CDR3 DNA: TGTGCCAGCAGCTTAACGCGGGGAAGCACTGAAGCTTTCTTT; CDR3 protein: CASSLTRGSTEAFF
D gene: TRBD2; J gene: TRBJ2-3; clone size: many; V gene: TRBV3-1; CDR3 DNA: TGTGCCAGCAGCAGAGTAGCGGGGGCCAGCACAGATACGCAGTATTTT; CDR3 protein: CASSRVAGASTDTQYF
D gene: -; J gene: TRBJ1-5; clone size: many; V gene: TRBV6-1; CDR3 DNA: TGTGCCAGCAGTGAGTTACAGCCCAATCAGCCCCAGCATTTT; CDR3 protein: CASSELQPNQPQHF
D gene: TRBD2; J gene: TRBJ2-7; clone size: -; V gene: TRBV3-1; CDR3 DNA: TGTGCCAGCAGCCTCTGGACTAGCGGGCGTCGTACGAGCTCCTACGAGCAGTACTTC; CDR3 protein: CASSLWTSGRRTSSYEQYF
D gene: -; J gene: TRBJ1-2; clone size: -; V gene: TRBV30; CDR3 DNA: TGTGCCTGGAGTATGACAGCGGATGGCTACACCTTC; CDR3 protein: CAWSMTADGYTF
D gene: -; J gene: TRBJ1-1; clone size: few; V gene: TRBV6-6; CDR3 DNA: TGTGCCAGCAGTTCGTTGGGTACTGAAGCTTTCTTT; CDR3 protein: CASSSLGTEAFF
D gene: -; J gene: TRBJ2-3; clone size: few; V gene: TRBV3-1; CDR3 DNA: TGTGCCAGCAGCCAAGGGGGCGGTCCAGATACGCAGTATTTT; CDR3 protein: CASSQGGGPDTQYF
D gene: TRBD1; J gene: TRBJ1-2; clone size: -; V gene: TRBV6-2/TRBV6-3; CDR3 DNA: TGTGCCAGCAGTGGACAGGCTAACTATGGCTACACCTTC; CDR3 protein: CASSGQANYGYTF
D gene: -; J gene: TRBJ2-1; clone size: few; V gene: TRBV6-1; CDR3 DNA: TGTGCCAGCAGTGATACGTACCGGACCAATGAGCAGTTCTTC; CDR3 protein: CASSDTYRTNEQFF
D gene: TRBD1; J gene: TRBJ1-1; clone size: many; V gene: TRBV29-1; CDR3 DNA: TGCAGCGTTGCTCTCACAGGGGGCCGCACTGAAGCTTTCTTT; CDR3 protein: CSVALTGGRTEAFF
D gene: -; J gene: TRBJ1-1; clone size: many; V gene: TRBV12-3/TRBV12-4; CDR3 DNA: TGTGCCAGCAGATTCCAGGGTTTCACTGAAGCTTTCTTT; CDR3 protein: CASRFQGFTEAFF
D gene: -; J gene: TRBJ1-1; clone size: -; V gene: TRBV5-1; CDR3 DNA: TGCGCCAGCAGCCCCGCCCAGCCCAACACTGAAGCTTTCTTT; CDR3 protein: CASSPAQPNTEAFF
D gene: -; J gene: TRBJ2-6; clone size: few; V gene: TRBV5-1; CDR3 DNA: TGCGCCAGCAGCTTCGGACTATCAAGCTCTGGGGCCAACGTCCTGACTTTC; CDR3 protein: CASSFGLSSSGANVLTF
D gene: -; J gene: TRBJ1-1; clone size: few; V gene: TRBV30; CDR3 DNA: TGTGCCTGGAGTTCCAGTAACACTGAAGCTTTCTTT; CDR3 protein: CAWSSSNTEAFF
D gene: -; J gene: TRBJ2-4; clone size: many; V gene: TRBV2; CDR3 DNA: TGTGCCAGCAGTAATCAGGGGATGTCCAAAAACATTCAGTACTTC; CDR3 protein: CASSNQGMSKNIQYF
D gene: -; J gene: TRBJ2-5; clone size: many; V gene: TRBV25-1; CDR3 DNA: TGTGCCAGCGGTCAAGAGACCCAGTACTTC; CDR3 protein: CASGQETQYF
D gene: -; J gene: TRBJ2-1; clone size: many; V gene: TRBV2; CDR3 DNA: TGTGCCAGCAGGGGTTTGGTCGCGCCATCCTACAATGAGCAGTTCTTC; CDR3 protein: CASRGLVAPSYNEQFF
D gene: -; J gene: TRBJ2-7; clone size: many; V gene: TRBV20-1; CDR3 DNA: TGCAGTGCTAGAGTTGGAGGGGCCTACGAGCAGTACTTC; CDR3 protein: CSARVGGAYEQYF
D gene: TRBD2; J gene: TRBJ2-5; clone size: few; V gene: TRBV7-7; CDR3 DNA: TGTGCTAGCAGCTTAGCCCTTCTCGTTCGCGGGGGGCAAGAGACCCAGTACTTC; CDR3 protein: CASSLALLVRGGQETQYF
D gene: -; J gene: TRBJ2-1; clone size: -; V gene: TRBV20-1; CDR3 DNA: TGCAGTGCTAGAGAGGGGGCGGGGCGCAACAATGAGCAGTTCTTC; CDR3 protein: CSAREGAGRNNEQFF
D gene: TRBD1; J gene: TRBJ1-6; clone size: many; V gene: TRBV27; CDR3 DNA: TGTGCCAGCAGTGCCCGGACAGGGCGGTCACCCCTCCACTTT; CDR3 protein: CASSARTGRSPLHF
D gene: -; J gene: TRBJ1-2; clone size: few; V gene: TRBV7-8; CDR3 DNA: TGTGCCAGCAGCTTTCCCGGGACCTTCTATGGCTACACCTTC; CDR3 protein: CASSFPGTFYGYTF
D gene: TRBD1; J gene: TRBJ1-2; clone size: few; V gene: TRBV6-5; CDR3 DNA: TGTGCCAGCAGTTACTCTGCCGCCTTGGACAGGAACTATGGCTACACCTTC; CDR3 protein: CASSYSAALDRNYGYTF
D gene: TRBD1; J gene: TRBJ2-7; clone size: many; V gene: TRBV7-8; CDR3 DNA: TGTGCCAGCAGCCTAGACAGGGGCTACGAGCAGTACTTC; CDR3 protein: CASSLDRGYEQYF
D gene: TRBD1; J gene: TRBJ2-3; clone size: many; V gene: TRBV5-5; CDR3 DNA: TGTGCCAGCAGCTTGGCTTGGACAGGATTCGACACGCAGTATTTT; CDR3 protein: CASSLAWTGFDTQYF
D gene: TRBD1; J gene: TRBJ1-6; clone size: many; V gene: TRBV3-1; CDR3 DNA: TGTGCCAGCAGCCTGGGACAGGTGAATAATTCACCCCTCCACTTT; CDR3 protein: CASSLGQVNNSPLHF
D gene: TRBD1; J gene: TRBJ2-1; clone size: medium-sized; V gene: TRBV2; CDR3 DNA: TGTGCCAGCAGTGAAGTCAGACAGGGGAAGGAGTTCTTC; CDR3 protein: CASSEVRQGKEFF
D gene: TRBD1; J gene: TRBJ1-5; clone size: many; V gene: TRBV7-8; CDR3 DNA: TGTGCCAGCAGCTTAGCGCGCGGGAGACAGGGTCGAGGCAATCAGCCCCAGCATTTT; CDR3 protein: CASSLARGRQGRGNQPQHF
D gene: -; J gene: TRBJ1-1; clone size: many; V gene: TRBV15; CDR3 DNA: TGTGCCACCAGCGTCCGGTACTCGAACACTGAAGCTTTCTTT; CDR3 protein: CATSVRYSNTEAFF
D gene: -; J gene: TRBJ2-1; clone size: -; V gene: TRBV5-1; CDR3 DNA: TGCGCCAGCAGCTTGGTACAGGGCTTTTTCAATGAGCAGTTCTTC; CDR3 protein: CASSLVQGFFNEQFF
D gene: TRBD1; J gene: TRBJ1-5; clone size: few; V gene: TRBV20-1; CDR3 DNA: TGCAGTGGAACGGACAGGGGCGGTCAGCCCCAGCATTTT; CDR3 protein: CSGTDRGGQPQHF
D gene: -; J gene: TRBJ2-7; clone size: many; V gene: TRBV12-3/TRBV12-4; CDR3 DNA: TGTGCCAGCAGCTCGACGGGGGCGGAGCAGTACTTC; CDR3 protein: CASSSTGAEQYF
D gene: TRBD2; J gene: TRBJ2-5; clone size: many; V gene: TRBV6-5; CDR3 DNA: TGTGCCAGCAGTTACTCGAGTGGCGGGGGTTTTTTCCAGTACTTC; CDR3 protein: CASSYSSGGGFFQYF
D gene: -; J gene: TRBJ2-5; clone size: many; V gene: TRBV29-1; CDR3 DNA: TGCAGCGTTGACAGTTCCTTAGAGACCCAGTACTTC; CDR3 protein: CSVDSSLETQYF
D gene: TRBD2; J gene: TRBJ2-1; clone size: few; V gene: TRBV9; CDR3 DNA: TGTGCCAGCAGTGCAAGCGGGGGGGCCAGTAATGAGCAGTTCTTC; CDR3 protein: CASSASGGASNEQFF
D gene: -; J gene: TRBJ2-7; clone size: many; V gene: TRBV7-9; CDR3 DNA: TGTGCCAGCAGCAGGGTTCTCTCCTACGAGCAGTACTTC; CDR3 protein: CASSRVLSYEQYF
D gene: TRBD1; J gene: TRBJ2-3; clone size: many; V gene: TRBV20-1; CDR3 DNA: TGCAGTGCTAGAGATCGGCAGGGGGCAGCAGATACGCAGTATTTT; CDR3 protein: CSARDRQGAADTQYF
D gene: TRBD1; J gene: TRBJ2-7; clone size: many; V gene: TRBV29-1; CDR3 DNA: TGCAGCGTTTACTCCGGACAGGGCGCGGTCGAGCAGTACTTC; CDR3 protein: CSVYSGQGAVEQYF
D gene: -; J gene: TRBJ2-3; clone size: few; V gene: TRBV19; CDR3 DNA: TGTGCCAGTAGTCCGAGCAGGGGTAGAGATACGCAGTATTTT; CDR3 protein: CASSPSRGRDTQYF
D gene: -; J gene: TRBJ1-4; clone size: few; V gene: TRBV5-1; CDR3 DNA: TGCGCCAGCAGCTTGGGCACACGGATAACTAATGAAAAACTGTTTTTT; CDR3 protein: CASSLGTRITNEKLFF
D gene: TRBD1; J gene: TRBJ1-1; clone size: many; V gene: TRBV18; CDR3 DNA: TGTGCCAGCTCACCACCGGACAGGGCTGAAGCTTTCTTT; CDR3 protein: CASSPPDRAEAFF
D gene: -; J gene: TRBJ2-3; clone size: many; V gene: TRBV5-5; CDR3 DNA: TGTGCCAGCAGCGGCGGCCTAGCTCTCTACACAGATACGCAGTATTTT; CDR3 protein: CASSGGLALYTDTQYF
D gene: TRBD1; J gene: TRBJ1-1; clone size: -; V gene: TRBV18; CDR3 DNA: TGTGCCAGCTCACCACCGACAGGGCAGGCTGAAGCTTTCTTT; CDR3 protein: CASSPPTGQAEAFF
D gene: -; J gene: TRBJ2-3; clone size: many; V gene: TRBV5-1; CDR3 DNA: TGCGCCAGCAGCTTGGGACAGGTATTTGATACGCAGTATTTT; CDR3 protein: CASSLGQVFDTQYF
D gene: TRBD1; J gene: TRBJ2-1; clone size: -; V gene: TRBV12-5; CDR3 DNA: TGTGCTAGTGGTTTGGTACGGACAGGCCTGAATGAGCAGTTCTTC; CDR3 protein: CASGLVRTGLNEQFF
D gene: -; J gene: TRBJ1-1; clone size: many; V gene: TRBV20-1; CDR3 DNA: TGCAGTGCTAGCTCAGGGGAGCACACTGAAGCTTTCTTT; CDR3 protein: CSASSGEHTEAFF
D gene: -; J gene: TRBJ2-3; clone size: few; V gene: TRBV5-5; CDR3 DNA: TGTGCCAGCAGCTTGCGCTTACCGGGGGATACGCAGTATTTT; CDR3 protein: CASSLRLPGDTQYF
D gene: -; J gene: TRBJ1-5; clone size: many; V gene: TRBV19; CDR3 DNA: TGTGCCTCCAGGGGACCATGGGGCTATCAGCCCCAGCATTTT; CDR3 protein: CASRGPWGYQPQHF
D gene: -; J gene: TRBJ1-2; clone size: many; V gene: TRBV3-1; CDR3 DNA: TGTGCCAGCAGCCAAGGGACACTGGTATGGGGCTACACCTTC; CDR3 protein: CASSQGTLVWGYTF
D gene: -; J gene: TRBJ2-1; clone size: many; V gene: TRBV2; CDR3 DNA: TGTGCCAGCAGAGCACGGACCAGCGTCGGGGATAATGAGCAGTTCTTC; CDR3 protein: CASRARTSVGDNEQFF
D gene: -; J gene: TRBJ1-1; clone size: many; V gene: TRBV5-1; CDR3 DNA: TGCGCCAGCACGAGGACAGAGAACACTGAAGCTTTCTTT; CDR3 protein: CASTRTENTEAFF
D gene: -; J gene: TRBJ1-5; clone size: few; V gene: TRBV2; CDR3 DNA: TGTGCCAGCAGTGAGGACACTTATAGCAATCAGCCCCAGCATTTT; CDR3 protein: CASSEDTYSNQPQHF
D gene: -; J gene: TRBJ1-2; clone size: many; V gene: TRBV18; CDR3 DNA: TGTGCCAGCTCACCAGCTTCCGGGACACCGCATGGCTACACCTTC; CDR3 protein: CASSPASGTPHGYTF
D gene: TRBD2; J gene: TRBJ2-1; clone size: many; V gene: TRBV11-3; CDR3 DNA: TGTGCCAGCAGCCCCAGCGGGGGGGGCTTTGAGCAGTTCTTC; CDR3 protein: CASSPSGGGFEQFF